Below are 28 T cell receptor beta chains sequenced from a single sample in a study of T cell responses to AZD1222 COVID-19 vaccine (dated by TCRdb to 2020 to 2022). The sample's time point label is to be understood as: about 28 days (+/-7) after the second vaccine dose. Libraries were made using the immunoSEQ multiplex PCR assay. The table comes from immuneACCESS by way of TCRdb, which keeps in-frame sequences with V and J called. Part of the clones is missing from these tables; in studies checked, under half for an unresolved V gene and the rest for unknown reasons. The sample data list some 130,000 clones, and about 90% of these were observed just once. The ten largest clones capture around 3.3% of the sample. The material sequenced was peripheral blood, taken 28 days after the second AZD1222 dose. These receptors came from an adult who received the AZD1222 COVID-19 vaccine.

The table lists this clone with a count of one. V gene TRBV7-9 combines with J gene TRBJ2-2; D is ambiguous. The CDR3 loop spans 16 amino acids. The germline CDR1 and CDR2 sequences are SEHNR and FQNEAQ (reference sequence). Trimming cost V 5 bases and J 0 bases, with 13 bases left between them. CDR3 nucleotides: TGTGCCAGCAGCCTAAAACTAAATGCGAACACCGGGGAGCTGTTTTTT. This translates into CASSLKLNANTGELFF.

The chain uses TRBV27 and TRBJ1-5; D possibly corresponds to TRBD1 (6 bases). The CDR3 runs to 15 residues. Germline CDR1 and CDR2: MNHEY and SMNVEV (reference sequence). The V gene lost 5 bases and the J gene lost 6 bases, with 17 bases spanning the gap. CDR3 coding DNA: TGTGCCAGCAGTCCGTTACAGGGCCCAGGTCAGCCCCAGCATTTT. Amino acid sequence: CASSPLQGPGQPQHF.

The chain couples TRBV4-1 to TRBJ2-5; D perhaps matches TRBD2 (6 bases). CDR1 MGHRA and CDR2 YSYEKL come from the germline V gene. Deletions cut 4 bases from V and 4 bases from J, with 10 bases between. This CDR3 is 13 amino acids long. The CDR3 DNA sequence: TGCGCCAGCAGCCCATGGAGGGGAGAGACCCAGTACTTC. It codes for CASSPWRGETQYF.

The V and J genes are TRBV28 and TRBJ1-2, with D perhaps matching TRBD1 (6 bases). Germline loops: CDR1 MDHEN, CDR2 SYDVKM. The CDR3 has 15 amino acids. Trimming stripped 4 bases from V and 8 bases from J, with 20 bases between. The CDR3: CASSSPAAGDRGYTF. For the CDR3, the DNA is TGTGCCAGCAGTTCTCCAGCGGCAGGGGATCGAGGCTACACCTTC.

The chain is built from TRBV4-1 and TRBJ1-1; D is possibly TRBD1 (5 bases). This CDR3 is 16 amino acids long. The V gene lost 3 bases and the J gene lost 6 bases, with 20 bases spanning the gap. CDR1 MGHRA and CDR2 YSYEKL come from the germline V gene. CDR3 DNA sequence: TGCGCCAGCAGCCACCCCCCGGGGCCACATCTGGCTGAAGCTTTCTTT. It encodes CASSHPPGPHLAEAFF.

The chain joins TRBV19 to TRBJ2-2; D might be TRBD1 (5 bases). Trimming left V 5 bases short and J 6 bases short, with 13 bases between. The V gene's germline CDR1 is LNHDA and CDR2 SQIVND (reference sequence). CDR3 size: 14 residues. The CDR3 DNA is TGTGCCAGTAGTGCCCAGACAGTGGCCGGGGAGCTGTTTTTT. Residues: CASSAQTVAGELFF.

The chain carries TRBV7-9 and TRBJ1-6, with D perhaps TRBD1 (6 bases). The CDR3 is 13 residues long. CDR1 and CDR2 (germline): SEHNR, FQNEAQ (reference sequence). Trimming removed 4 bases at V and 10 bases at J, with 11 bases between. The CDR3 spells CASSYQQGSPLHF. The CDR3 bases are TGTGCCAGCAGCTACCAACAGGGCTCACCCCTCCACTTT.

J is TRBJ2-7 and V is TRBV28, with D possibly TRBD1 on 5 matching bases. The V gene's germline CDR1 is MDHEN and CDR2 SYDVKM. Deletions cut 6 bases from V and 2 bases from J, with 26 bases between. This CDR3 spans 18 amino acids. In DNA form, the CDR3 reads TGTGCCAGCAGCCGGCCCCTGGGCAGGGCAGGAAATACCTACGAGCAGTACTTC. This encodes CASSRPLGRAGNTYEQYF.

V usage is TRBV6-5 and J usage is TRBJ1-5; TRBD1 might be the D (6 bases). Per germline, CDR1 MNHEY and CDR2 SVGAGI. Trimming removed 0 bases from V and 1 base from J, with 10 bases in between. The CDR3 runs 16 residues. The CDR3 here is CASSYSAGTSNQPQHF. CDR3 nucleotides: TGTGCCAGCAGTTACTCAGCAGGGACAAGCAATCAGCCCCAGCATTTT.

This chain connects TRBV19 to TRBJ1-1, with unresolved D. CDR3 length equals 14 residues. Germline loops: CDR1 LNHDA, CDR2 SQIVND (reference sequence). Trimming took off 0 bases at V and 8 bases at J, with 13 bases between the two ends. The CDR3 protein is CASSIESRRTEAFF. Here the CDR3 DNA reads TGTGCCAGTAGTATAGAAAGCCGGAGAACGGAAGCTTTCTTT.

The chain recombines TRBV2 with TRBJ1-4, with D possibly being TRBD1 (5 bases). The CDR3 extends over 12 amino acids. Germline CDR1 SNHLY, CDR2 FYNNEI. V was clipped by 4 bases and J by 7 bases, with 7 bases between them. The chain's CDR3 is CASSAGGEKLFF. CDR3 DNA: TGTGCCAGCAGTGCGGGGGGTGAAAAACTGTTTTTT.

The chain carries TRBV5-4 and TRBJ2-3, with TRBD2 as a possible D gene (6 bases). Per the germline V gene, CDR1 is SGHNT and CDR2 is YYREEE (reference sequence). Trimming pared 4 bases from V and 0 bases from J, leaving 9 bases between. The CDR3 contains 14 residues. The CDR3 DNA reads as TGTGCCAGCAGCGTTAGCGGTAGCACAGATACGCAGTATTTT. It yields the protein CASSVSGSTDTQYF.

This clone was picked up a small number of times. The chain couples TRBV19 to TRBJ2-7, with D possibly being TRBD1 (6 bases). The CDR3 spans 14 residues. Looked up from germline, CDR1 is LNHDA and CDR2 is SQIVND (reference sequence). Trimming cost V 1 base and J 3 bases, with 10 bases left between them. Here the CDR3 DNA reads TGTGCCAGTAGTATAGTCGGACAGAACTACGAGCAGTACTTC. This codes for CASSIVGQNYEQYF.

The chain uses TRBV19 and TRBJ2-3; D might be TRBD1 or TRBD2, each matching 6 bases. Deletions cut 6 bases from V and 4 bases from J, with 20 bases between. CDR1 and CDR2 from the germline V gene are LNHDA and SQIVND (reference sequence). The CDR3 runs 16 residues. The CDR3 DNA follows: TGTGCCAGTAGCTCTCTAGGGGGGAGTATAGCAGATACGCAGTATTTT. Translation: CASSSLGGSIADTQYF.

This clone has only a few counts. The chain couples TRBV30 to TRBJ1-2, with TRBD1 identical over 8 bases. The CDR3 extends over 12 amino acids. Germline trimming cut 7 bases from V and 6 bases from J; bases unmatched to any gene: 7. Per the germline V gene, CDR1 is GTSNPN and CDR2 is SVGIG (reference sequence). The CDR3 sequence: CAFGQGSDGYTF. The CDR3 nucleotides are TGTGCCTTTGGACAGGGATCGGATGGCTACACCTTC.

The V gene is TRBV6-2 or TRBV6-3, the J gene TRBJ2-1, with 9 positions matching TRBD2. The V gene end was trimmed by 2 bases and the J gene end by 9 bases; junction bases not matched to a gene: 8. The CDR3 loop spans 15 amino acids. Germline lookup yields CDR1 MNHEY and CDR2 SVGEGT. The CDR3 region has the DNA TGTGCCAGCAGTTACGGTGGAGCGGGAGGATTTGAGCAGTTCTTC. Its protein product is CASSYGGAGGFEQFF.

In its sample, this clone was seen once. The chain joins TRBV29-1 to TRBJ2-2, with 7 positions matching TRBD2. The junction had 7 bases not matched to a gene; V was cut back by 5 bases and J by 4 bases. Germline V gives CDR1 SQVTM, CDR2 ANQGSEA. This CDR3 is 14 amino acids long. The CDR3 region is CSVLKGRGTGELFF. The CDR3 DNA sequence: TGCAGCGTTTTAAAGGGGAGGGGCACCGGGGAGCTGTTTTTT.

V usage is TRBV24-1 and J usage is TRBJ2-3; 10 bases are shared with TRBD2. Germline CDR1 KGHDR, CDR2 SFDVKD. This CDR3 has 13 residues. The V segment lost 9 bases and the J segment 8 bases; nucleotides outside the gene matches: 7. The CDR3 region has the DNA TGTGCCACCGGACTAGCGGCACAAGGTACGCAGTATTTT. Translating gives CATGLAAQGTQYF.

This chain joins TRBV18 and TRBJ2-2; tentative D call: TRBD2 (5 bases). V was clipped by 2 bases and J by 5 bases, with 9 bases between them. The CDR3 contains 14 residues. Per the germline V gene, CDR1 is KGHSH and CDR2 is LQKENI. In DNA, the CDR3 is TGTGCCAGCTCACCAAGCCCGGGGACCGGGGAGCTGTTTTTT. This sequence encodes CASSPSPGTGELFF.

In the case of this clone: Other DNA sequences of this sample code for an identical CDR3. The V and J genes are TRBV28 and TRBJ1-2; D might be TRBD1 (5 bases). Germline loops: CDR1 MDHEN, CDR2 SYDVKM. CDR3 length: 13 residues. The ends were cut back, 3 bases at V and 5 bases at J, with 10 bases in the middle. The CDR3 region has the DNA TGTGCCAGCAGTTTGGGGGGGGAGTATGGCTACACCTTC. The encoded protein is CASSLGGEYGYTF.

The J gene is TRBJ2-3, the V gene TRBV21-1; the table calls TRBD2, which could not be checked here. TRBV21-1 is shown as a pseudogene. This CDR3 has 15 residues. In DNA, the CDR3 is TGTGCCAGCAGCAAAGAGGGCAGGCCGGGGGATACGCAGTATTTT. It yields the protein CASSKEGRPGDTQYF.

This chain connects TRBV4-3 to TRBJ2-7; 7 positions agree with TRBD1. The J segment lost 2 bases and the V segment lost 8 bases, leaving 9 bases of the junction unmatched. Per germline, CDR1 LGHNA and CDR2 YSLEER. The CDR3 spans 14 residues. CDR3 DNA: TGCGCCAGCCAGGAGAGACAGGGACCCTACGAGCAGTACTTC. This encodes CASQERQGPYEQYF.

V gene TRBV3-1 (or the pseudogene TRBV3-2) combines with J gene TRBJ1-4, with 9 positions matching TRBD1. J was trimmed by 4 bases and V by 0 bases; bases with no gene match: 3. The CDR3 is 16 amino acids. CDR1 and CDR2 from the germline V gene are LGHDT and YNNKEL (reference sequence). The CDR3 DNA reads TGTGCCAGCAGCCAAGACGACAGGGGGGTTAATGAAAAACTGTTTTTT. Its translation: CASSQDDRGVNEKLFF.

The chain has TRBV5-1 and TRBJ2-5; 8 bases are a match to TRBD2. The CDR3 totals 14 residues. Germline V gene data show CDR1 as SGHRS and CDR2 as YFSETQ. V lost 6 bases, J lost 5 bases, and 9 bases stayed unmatched. DNA for the CDR3: TGCGCCAGCATCCCCGCGGGGGGAATGGAGACCCAGTACTTC. This translates into CASIPAGGMETQYF.

CDR3 in amino acids: CASTPTGAGANVLTF. The CDR3, as DNA: TGTGCCAGCACCCCGACAGGGGCTGGGGCCAACGTCCTGACTTTC. The chain carries TRBV27 and TRBJ2-6, with 8 bases aligning to TRBD1. CDR1 is MNHEY, CDR2 SMNVEV, per germline (reference sequence). This CDR3 is 15 amino acids long. J was trimmed by 2 bases and V by 7 bases; bases with no gene match: 4.

V and J are TRBV2 and TRBJ2-1; TRBD1 aligns across 8 bases. CDR1 SNHLY and CDR2 FYNNEI come from the germline V gene. J lost 3 bases, V lost 7 bases, and 8 bases had no gene match. The CDR3 runs 15 residues. The CDR3 protein is CASNQQGVNYNEQFF. DNA of the CDR3: TGTGCCAGCAATCAACAGGGGGTTAACTACAATGAGCAGTTCTTC. Full variable domain (outside the CDR3, taken from reference TRBV2 and TRBJ2-1): EPEVTQTPSHQVTQMGQEVILRCVPISNHLYFYWYRQILGQKVEFLVSFYNNEISEKSEIFDDQFSVERPDGSNFTLKIRSTKLEDSAMYFCASNQQGVNYNEQFFGPGTRLTVL.

This chain uses TRBV12-3 or TRBV12-4 with TRBJ1-6, with a weak D call TRBD1 (6 bases). The V end lost 3 bases, the J end lost 12 bases, and 6 bases lay between the germline ends. CDR3 length: 11 residues. For the CDR3, the DNA is TGTGCCAGCAGTTTGACAGGACCCCTCCACTTT. Its protein is CASSLTGPLHF.

V and J are TRBV19 and TRBJ1-2; the D is unclear. The CDR3 has 14 residues. Germline lookup yields CDR1 LNHDA and CDR2 SQIVND (reference sequence). Trimming took 3 bases from V and 0 from J, leaving 8 bases between them. The CDR3 region has the DNA TGTGCCAGTAGTATCGGCAGCGCTAACTATGGCTACACCTTC. Translating gives CASSIGSANYGYTF.